The 23 T cell receptor beta chains given below trace back to one sample, sequenced in a study of CD8 T cells in ankylosing spondylitis. Using its own MiXCR run on the 5' RACE reads, TCRdb lists one record per CDR3 protein. The sample holds hundreds of thousands of distinct CDR3 sequences; 7% to 10% are singletons and the top ten take around 4.4%. The sequenced sample was blood, either unsorted or a sorted T cell fraction (not recorded which). These receptors all stem from a female donor with ankylosing spondylitis or in good health (not recorded which).

Ten or more counts support this clonotype. The chain uses TRBV9 and TRBJ2-1; D gene ambiguous. Between the trimmed V and J ends, which lost 0 bases and 4 bases, there was a span of 14 bases. The CDR3 consists of 16 residues. Looked up from germline, CDR1 is SGDLS and CDR2 is YYNGEE. The CDR3 loop reads CASSVGVSPQYNEQFF. For the CDR3, the DNA is TGTGCCAGCAGCGTAGGGGTGAGCCCACAGTACAATGAGCAGTTCTTC.

This clonotype was counted at least ten times. V usage is TRBV12-3 or TRBV12-4 and J usage is TRBJ2-1; D possibly corresponds to TRBD1 (5 bases). The V end was cut by 6 bases, the J end by 1 base, with 10 bases between. This CDR3 contains 14 residues. CDR3 coding DNA: TGTGCCAGCAGGCTGACAGCTTCCTACAATGAGCAGTTCTTC. Amino acids: CASRLTASYNEQFF.

This clonotype showed up many times. V gene TRBV15 combines with J gene TRBJ1-3; no clear D gene. V was pared by 0 bases and J by 2 bases, with 5 bases between. This CDR3 comprises 14 residues. CDR1 LNHNV and CDR2 YYDKDF come from the germline V gene (reference sequence). The CDR3 loop reads CATSRDPAGNTIYF. The CDR3 DNA follows: TGTGCCACCAGCAGAGATCCTGCTGGAAACACCATATATTTT.

In its sample, this clonotype was seen many times. The chain links TRBV5-4 to TRBJ2-5; D gene unclear. Trimming stripped 6 bases from V and 5 bases from J, with 17 bases between. This CDR3 is built from 14 residues. CDR1 is SGHNT, CDR2 YYREEE, per germline (reference sequence). Here the CDR3 reads CASTPGGLVETQYF. The CDR3 DNA reads TGTGCCAGCACCCCGGGTGGGCTAGTCGAGACCCAGTACTTC.

Concerning this clonotype: Given a much more abundant clone one base away, this may be a read error. The chain has TRBV4-3 and TRBJ2-7; D gene ambiguous. V lost 5 bases to trimming and J lost 1 base, with 15 bases between them. Germline lookup yields CDR1 LGHNA and CDR2 YSLEER. The CDR3 runs 15 residues. Written as DNA, the CDR3 is TGCGCCAGCAGCTCGCAATCTGTCGGTTCCTACGAGCAGTACTTC. Its protein product is CASSSQSVGSYEQYF.

This clonotype was seen at least ten times. This chain uses TRBV20-1 with TRBJ1-1; 9 bases are a match to TRBD1. Germline V gene sequence: CDR1 DFQATT, CDR2 SNEGSKA (reference sequence). The CDR3 runs 13 residues. The chain's CDR3 is CNTGGAGGTEAFF. The DNA of the CDR3 is TGCAATACAGGGGGCGCCGGCGGCACTGAAGCTTTCTTT.

This clonotype was detected many times. The chain uses TRBV3-1 and TRBJ2-1, with 8 bases matching TRBD2. V dropped 1 base and J dropped 6; count of bases not matched to a gene: 5. This CDR3 region has 15 residues. Germline V gives CDR1 LGHDT, CDR2 YNNKEL (reference sequence). The CDR3 is CASSQAGGEGNEQFF. DNA of the CDR3: TGTGCCAGCAGCCAAGCGGGAGGGGAGGGCAATGAGCAGTTCTTC.

V and J are TRBV14 and TRBJ2-3; D may be TRBD1 or TRBD2 (5 bases each). The CDR3 runs to 17 residues. V was shortened by 1 base and J by 9 bases, with 23 bases between the two germline ends. Germline CDR1 reads SGHDN; CDR2 reads FVKESK. The chain's CDR3 is CASSQGRLMIPGDTQYF. In DNA, the CDR3 is TGTGCCAGCAGCCAAGGCCGCCTTATGATCCCCGGGGACACGCAGTATTTT.

This clonotype showed up many times. The chain joins TRBV5-1 to TRBJ1-1, with D perhaps matching TRBD1 (6 bases). The V gene lost 4 bases and the J gene lost 1 base, with 8 bases spanning the gap. Germline CDR1 and CDR2: SGHRS and YFSETQ. The CDR3 totals 13 residues. This CDR3 is CASSKQGNTEAFF. The CDR3 coding sequence is TGCGCCAGCAGCAAACAGGGGAACACTGAAGCTTTCTTT.

This clonotype was seen at least ten times. The gene calls are TRBV20-1 and TRBJ2-7; 11 bases match TRBD2. V gave up 3 bases and J gave up 3 bases; unmatched junction bases: 4. Germline CDR1 and CDR2: DFQATT and SNEGSKA (reference sequence). The CDR3 loop spans 14 amino acids. CDR3 residues: CSASGTSGYYEQYF. In DNA form, the CDR3 reads TGCAGTGCTAGCGGGACTAGCGGTTACTACGAGCAGTACTTC.

This clonotype came up many times. The CDR3 region is CASSRSPGPGYNEQFF. Written as DNA, the CDR3 is TGTGCCAGCAGCAGATCACCGGGACCAGGCTACAATGAGCAGTTCTTC. The chain joins TRBV5-6 to TRBJ2-1; D may be TRBD1 or TRBD2 (5 bases each). Germline values: CDR1 SGHDT, CDR2 YYEEEE. The CDR3 sequence is 16 residues long. The germline V and J ends were trimmed by 4 bases and 3 bases, with 17 bases remaining between them.

The V call is TRBV7-2, the J call TRBJ2-7; D is ambiguous. The CDR3 totals 15 residues. Deletions cut 1 base from V and 0 bases from J, with 10 bases between. CDR1 and CDR2 from the germline V gene are SGHTA and FQGNSA. CDR3 coding DNA: TGTGCCAGCAGCTTAGGCGGCGAAATCTCCTACGAGCAGTACTTC. This sequence encodes CASSLGGEISYEQYF.

This clonotype was found many times. V and J are TRBV7-2 and TRBJ2-3; possible D gene TRBD1, 5 bases. Germline-derived CDR1 and CDR2 are SGHTA and FQGNSA. The CDR3 contains 14 residues. Trimming left V 3 bases short and J 2 bases short, with 9 bases between. CDR3 DNA sequence: TGTGCCAGCAGCTTGCAGGGTACCACAGATACGCAGTATTTT. This sequence encodes CASSLQGTTDTQYF.

In this sample, this clonotype turned up many times. The chain couples TRBV20-1 to TRBJ1-2; D not certain. Trimming cost V 6 bases and J 2 bases, with 13 bases left between them. From germline, CDR1 is DFQATT and CDR2 SNEGSKA (reference sequence). The CDR3 extends over 13 amino acids. The CDR3 DNA sequence: TGCAGTGCAAACCCCACACAGAACTATGGCTACACCTTC. It encodes CSANPTQNYGYTF.

The sample holds many counts of this clonotype. The chain recombines TRBV20-1 with TRBJ1-1, with D possibly TRBD1 on 6 matching bases. Deletions cut 2 bases from V and 4 bases from J, with 14 bases between. Germline CDR1 DFQATT, CDR2 SNEGSKA (reference sequence). The CDR3 is made up of 14 amino acids. The CDR3 loop is CSARSGEWGTEAFF. CDR3 in DNA: TGCAGTGCTAGATCAGGGGAATGGGGCACTGAAGCTTTCTTT.

This clonotype was detected only a few times. The gene calls are TRBV11-3 and TRBJ2-3; 14 bases line up with TRBD2. This CDR3 is 15 amino acids long. Germline V gene lookup returns CDR1 SGHNT and CDR2 YENEEA. The junction had 3 bases not matched to a gene; V was cut back by 5 bases and J by 5 bases. The CDR3 sequence is CASSPGTSGGDTQYF. The CDR3 bases are TGTGCCAGCAGCCCCGGGACTAGCGGGGGAGATACGCAGTATTTT.

This clonotype appeared many times. The chain couples TRBV6-2 or TRBV6-3 to TRBJ2-3; D is possibly TRBD1 or TRBD2 (5 bases each). V was trimmed by 5 bases and J by 6 bases, leaving 9 bases between them. The length of the CDR3 is 12 residues. Looked up from germline, CDR1 is MNHEY and CDR2 is SVGEGT. The CDR3: CASSGTRDTQYF. CDR3 DNA: TGTGCCAGCAGTGGGACCAGGGATACGCAGTATTTT.

This clonotype was counted at least ten times. J is TRBJ2-7 and V is TRBV10-3, with D possibly matching TRBD1 (6 bases). CDR3 length: 14 amino acids. CDR1 is ENHRY and CDR2 is SYGVKD in the germline V gene. Trimming took off 7 bases at V and 2 bases at J, with 15 bases between the two ends. CDR3 DNA sequence: TGTGCCATCAACGATGACAGGAGGACCTACGAGCAGTACTTC. This encodes CAINDDRRTYEQYF.

There are many counts of this clonotype. This chain links TRBV11-2 with TRBJ2-7; possibly TRBD2 for D (5 bases). CDR3 length: 15 amino acids. V shed 5 bases and J shed 0 bases, with 14 bases lying between them. Germline V gene sequence: CDR1 SGHAT, CDR2 FQNNGV. The CDR3 here is CASSEDYHPSYEQYF. CDR3 DNA: TGTGCCAGCAGCGAAGACTACCATCCCTCCTACGAGCAGTACTTC.

This clonotype was found many times. The chain is built from TRBV12-3 or TRBV12-4 and TRBJ2-3; tentatively, D is TRBD1 or TRBD2 (6 bases each). This CDR3 is built from 16 residues. Trimming removed 8 bases from V and 6 bases from J, with 24 bases in between. The CDR3 loop reads CASAWGAGIKSDTQYF. Written as DNA, the CDR3 is TGTGCCAGCGCCTGGGGGGCGGGCATTAAGTCTGATACGCAGTATTTT.

This clonotype has ten or more counts. The V call is TRBV30, the J call TRBJ1-5, with D possibly being TRBD1 (5 bases). V was cut by 3 bases and J by 3 bases, with 15 bases left in between. CDR3 length equals 15 residues. Per germline, CDR1 GTSNPN and CDR2 SVGIG (reference sequence). The CDR3 loop reads CAWSATGGFNQPQHF. CDR3 nucleotide sequence: TGTGCCTGGAGCGCGACGGGGGGTTTCAATCAGCCCCAGCATTTT.

In this sample, this clonotype turned up many times. V usage is TRBV11-2 and J usage is TRBJ2-7; D is possibly TRBD1 or TRBD2 (5 bases each). The CDR3 extends over 16 amino acids. CDR1 SGHAT and CDR2 FQNNGV come from the germline V gene. The V gene lost 6 bases and the J gene lost 6 bases, with 24 bases spanning the gap. The CDR3 is CASRTLRGEVFSEQYF. In nucleotides, the CDR3 is TGTGCCAGCAGAACCCTGAGGGGAGAGGTATTTAGCGAGCAGTACTTC.

This clonotype was detected many times. The chain carries TRBV29-1 and TRBJ2-1, with 8 bases fitting TRBD1. V was pared by 6 bases and J by 6 bases, with 7 bases of the junction left unmatched. Germline CDR1 reads SQVTM; CDR2 reads ANQGSEA. The CDR3 extends over 13 amino acids. The CDR3 region is CSVERQGRNEQFF. CDR3 in DNA: TGCAGCGTCGAACGACAGGGGCGCAATGAGCAGTTCTTC.